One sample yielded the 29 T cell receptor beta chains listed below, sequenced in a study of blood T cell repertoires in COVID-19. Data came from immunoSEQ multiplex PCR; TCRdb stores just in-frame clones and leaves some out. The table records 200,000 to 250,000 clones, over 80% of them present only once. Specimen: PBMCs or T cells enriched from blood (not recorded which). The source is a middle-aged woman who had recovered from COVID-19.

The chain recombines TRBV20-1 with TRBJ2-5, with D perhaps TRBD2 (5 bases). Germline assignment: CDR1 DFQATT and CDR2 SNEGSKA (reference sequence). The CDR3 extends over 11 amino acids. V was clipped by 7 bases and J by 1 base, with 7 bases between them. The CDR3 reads CSGEIQETQYF. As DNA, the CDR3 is TGCAGTGGGGAGATCCAAGAGACCCAGTACTTC.

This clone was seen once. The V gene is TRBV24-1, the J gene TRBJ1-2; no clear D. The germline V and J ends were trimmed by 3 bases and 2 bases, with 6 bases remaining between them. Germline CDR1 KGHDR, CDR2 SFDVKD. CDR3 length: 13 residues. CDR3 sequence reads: CATSDGLNYGYTF. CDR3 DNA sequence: TGTGCCACCAGTGATGGACTAAACTATGGCTACACCTTC.

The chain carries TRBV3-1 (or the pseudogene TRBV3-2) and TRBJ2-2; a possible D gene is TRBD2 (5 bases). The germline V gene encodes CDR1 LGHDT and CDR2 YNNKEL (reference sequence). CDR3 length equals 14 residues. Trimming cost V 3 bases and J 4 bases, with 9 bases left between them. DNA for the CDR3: TGTGCCAGCAGCCACTTAGGGAGCACCGGGGAGCTGTTTTTT. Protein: CASSHLGSTGELFF.

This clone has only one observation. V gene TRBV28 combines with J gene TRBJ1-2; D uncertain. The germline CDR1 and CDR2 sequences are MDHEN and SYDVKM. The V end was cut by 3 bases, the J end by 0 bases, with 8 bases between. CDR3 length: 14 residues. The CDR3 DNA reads TGTGCCAGCAGTTTTCAGATTACTAACTATGGCTACACCTTC. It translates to CASSFQITNYGYTF.

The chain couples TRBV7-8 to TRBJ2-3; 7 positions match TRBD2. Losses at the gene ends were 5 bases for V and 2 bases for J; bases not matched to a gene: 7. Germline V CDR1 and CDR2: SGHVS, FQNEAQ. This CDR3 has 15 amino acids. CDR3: CASSEKRLATDTQYF. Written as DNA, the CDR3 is TGTGCCAGCAGCGAGAAAAGACTAGCCACAGATACGCAGTATTTT.

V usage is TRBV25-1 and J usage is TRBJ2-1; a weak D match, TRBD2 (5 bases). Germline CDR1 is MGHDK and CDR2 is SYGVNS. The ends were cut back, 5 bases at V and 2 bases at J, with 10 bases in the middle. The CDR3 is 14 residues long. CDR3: CASSPLVPYNEQFF. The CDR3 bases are TGTGCCAGCAGTCCACTAGTACCCTACAATGAGCAGTTCTTC.

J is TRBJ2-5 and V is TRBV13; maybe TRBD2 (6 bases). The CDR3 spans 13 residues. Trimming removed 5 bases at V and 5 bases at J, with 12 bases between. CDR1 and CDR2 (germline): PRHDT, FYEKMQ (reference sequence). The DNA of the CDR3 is TGTGCCAGCAGCCCTCTGGAGGGCGAGACCCAGTACTTC. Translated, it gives CASSPLEGETQYF.

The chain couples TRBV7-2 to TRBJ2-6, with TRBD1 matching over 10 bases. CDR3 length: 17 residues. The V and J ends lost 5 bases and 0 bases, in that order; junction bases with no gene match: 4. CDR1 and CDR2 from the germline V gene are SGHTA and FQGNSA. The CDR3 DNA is TGTGCCAGCAGCAGGGGACAGGGGCGCTCTGGGGCCAACGTCCTGACTTTC. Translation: CASSRGQGRSGANVLTF.

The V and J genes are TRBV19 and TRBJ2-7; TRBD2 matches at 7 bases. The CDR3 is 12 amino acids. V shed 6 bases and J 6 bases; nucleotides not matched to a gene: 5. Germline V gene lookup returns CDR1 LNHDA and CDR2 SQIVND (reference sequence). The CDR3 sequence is CASRGGSCEQYV. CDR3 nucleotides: TGTGCCAGTAGAGGCGGGAGCTGCGAGCAGTACGTC.

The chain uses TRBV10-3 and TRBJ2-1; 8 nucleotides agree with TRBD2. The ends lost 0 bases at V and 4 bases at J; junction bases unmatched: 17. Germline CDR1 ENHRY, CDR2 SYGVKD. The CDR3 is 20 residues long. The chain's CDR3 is CAISESRYPREEWGYNEQFF. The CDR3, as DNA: TGTGCCATCAGTGAGTCCCGTTACCCGCGGGAGGAGTGGGGATACAATGAGCAGTTCTTC.

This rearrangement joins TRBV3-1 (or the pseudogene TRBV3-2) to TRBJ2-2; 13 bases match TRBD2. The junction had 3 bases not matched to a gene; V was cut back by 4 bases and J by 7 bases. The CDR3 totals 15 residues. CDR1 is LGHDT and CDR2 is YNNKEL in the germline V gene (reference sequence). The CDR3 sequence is CASSLRTSGSGELFF. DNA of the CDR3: TGTGCCAGCAGCCTACGGACTAGCGGGAGCGGGGAGCTGTTTTTT.

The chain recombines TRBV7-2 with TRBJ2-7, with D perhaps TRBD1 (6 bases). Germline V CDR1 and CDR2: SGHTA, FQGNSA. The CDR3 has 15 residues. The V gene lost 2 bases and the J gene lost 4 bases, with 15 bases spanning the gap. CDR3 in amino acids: CASSLTAPRGYEQYV. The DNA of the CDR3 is TGTGCCAGCAGCTTAACAGCGCCTAGGGGGTACGAGCAGTACGTC.

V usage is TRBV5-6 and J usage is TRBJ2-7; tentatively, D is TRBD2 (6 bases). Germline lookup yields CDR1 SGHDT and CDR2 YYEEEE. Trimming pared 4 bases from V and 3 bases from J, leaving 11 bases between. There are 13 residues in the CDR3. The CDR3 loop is CASSDWGDYEQYV. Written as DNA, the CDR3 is TGTGCCAGCAGCGACTGGGGGGACTACGAGCAGTACGTC.

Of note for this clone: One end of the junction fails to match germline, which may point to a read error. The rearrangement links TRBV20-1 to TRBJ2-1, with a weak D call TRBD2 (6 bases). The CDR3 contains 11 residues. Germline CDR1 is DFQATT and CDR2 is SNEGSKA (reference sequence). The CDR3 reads CSARDSMGGFF. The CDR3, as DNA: TGCAGTGCCAGAGACTCCATGGGGGGGTTCTTC.

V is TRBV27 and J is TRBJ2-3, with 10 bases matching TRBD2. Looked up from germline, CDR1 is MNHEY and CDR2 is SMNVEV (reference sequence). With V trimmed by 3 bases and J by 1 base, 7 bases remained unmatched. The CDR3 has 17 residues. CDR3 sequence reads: CASSFSTSGFRTDTQYF. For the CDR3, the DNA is TGTGCCAGCAGTTTCTCGACTAGCGGGTTCCGCACAGATACGCAGTATTTT.

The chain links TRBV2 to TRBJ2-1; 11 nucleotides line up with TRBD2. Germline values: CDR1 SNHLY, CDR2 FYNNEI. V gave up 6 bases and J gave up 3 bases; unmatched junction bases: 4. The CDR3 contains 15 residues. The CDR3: CASRKTSGIYNEQFF. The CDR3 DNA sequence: TGTGCCAGCAGGAAGACTAGCGGGATCTACAATGAGCAGTTCTTC.

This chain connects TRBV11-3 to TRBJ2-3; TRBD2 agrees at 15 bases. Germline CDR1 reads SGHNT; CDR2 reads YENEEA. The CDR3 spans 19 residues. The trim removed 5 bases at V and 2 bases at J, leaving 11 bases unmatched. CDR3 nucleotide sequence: TGTGCCAGCAGCGCGTTCCTGGGACTAGCGGGAGGACACACAGATACGCAGTATTTT. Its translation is CASSAFLGLAGGHTDTQYF.

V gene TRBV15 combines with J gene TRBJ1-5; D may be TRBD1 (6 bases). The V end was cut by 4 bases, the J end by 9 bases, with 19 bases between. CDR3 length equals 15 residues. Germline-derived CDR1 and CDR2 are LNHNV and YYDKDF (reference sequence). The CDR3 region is CATSIGGLSDLPQHF. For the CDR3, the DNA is TGTGCCACCAGCATAGGGGGTCTATCGGATTTGCCCCAGCATTTT.

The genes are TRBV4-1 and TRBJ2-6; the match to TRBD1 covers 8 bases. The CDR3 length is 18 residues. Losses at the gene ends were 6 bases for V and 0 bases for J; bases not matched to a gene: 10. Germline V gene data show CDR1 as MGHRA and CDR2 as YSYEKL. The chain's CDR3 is CASRQPTGGSSGANVLTF. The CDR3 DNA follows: TGCGCCAGCAGGCAACCCACAGGGGGGTCCTCTGGGGCCAACGTCCTGACTTTC.

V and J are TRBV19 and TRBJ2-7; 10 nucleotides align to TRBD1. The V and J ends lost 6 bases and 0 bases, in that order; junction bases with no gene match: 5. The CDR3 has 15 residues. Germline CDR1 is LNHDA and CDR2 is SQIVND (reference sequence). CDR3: CASRPGQGTSYEQYF. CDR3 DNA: TGTGCCAGTAGACCGGGACAGGGGACCTCCTACGAGCAGTACTTC.

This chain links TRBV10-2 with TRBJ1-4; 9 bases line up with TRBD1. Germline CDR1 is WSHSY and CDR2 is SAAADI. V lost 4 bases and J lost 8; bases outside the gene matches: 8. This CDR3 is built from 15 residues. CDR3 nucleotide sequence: TGCGCCAGCAGTGTGTCCGGGACAGGGAAGGAAAAACTGTTTTTT. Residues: CASSVSGTGKEKLFF.

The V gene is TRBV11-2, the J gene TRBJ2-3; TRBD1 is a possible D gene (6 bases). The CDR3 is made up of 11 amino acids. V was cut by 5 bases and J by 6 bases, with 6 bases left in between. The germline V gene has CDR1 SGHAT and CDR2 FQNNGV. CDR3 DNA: TGTGCCAGCAGCCAGGGGGATACGCAGTATTTT. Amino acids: CASSQGDTQYF. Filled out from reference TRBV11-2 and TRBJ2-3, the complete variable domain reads EAGVAQSPRYKIIEKRQSVAFWCNPISGHATLYWYQQILGQGPKLLIQFQNNGVVDDSQLPKDRFSAERLKGVDSTLKIQPAKLEDSAVYLCASSQGDTQYFGPGTRLTVL.

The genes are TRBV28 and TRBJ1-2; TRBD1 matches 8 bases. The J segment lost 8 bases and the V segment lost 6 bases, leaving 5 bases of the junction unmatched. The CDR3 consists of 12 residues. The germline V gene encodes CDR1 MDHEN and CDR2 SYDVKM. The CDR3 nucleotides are TGTGCCAGCAGGGAGACAGGGGAAGGCTACACCTTC. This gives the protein CASRETGEGYTF.

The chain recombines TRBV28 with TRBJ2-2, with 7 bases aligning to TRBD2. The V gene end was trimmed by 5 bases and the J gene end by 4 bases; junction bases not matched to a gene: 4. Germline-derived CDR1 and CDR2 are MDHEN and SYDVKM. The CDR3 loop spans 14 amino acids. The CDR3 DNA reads TGTGCCAGCAGTCGGACTAGAGCCACCGGGGAGCTGTTTTTT. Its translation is CASSRTRATGELFF. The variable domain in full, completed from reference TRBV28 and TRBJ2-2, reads DVKVTQSSRYLVKRTGEKVFLECVQDMDHENMFWYRQDPGLGLRLIYFSYDVKMKEKGDIPEGYSVSREKKERFSLILESASTNQTSMYLCASSRTRATGELFFGEGSRLTVL.

This chain's CDR3 is CASSYSAGGYGYTF. Written as DNA, the CDR3 is TGTGCCAGCAGTTACTCTGCAGGGGGCTATGGCTACACCTTC. The chain couples TRBV6-5 to TRBJ1-2; 7 bases agree with TRBD1. This CDR3 contains 14 residues. Germline V gives CDR1 MNHEY, CDR2 SVGAGI. V gave up 0 bases and J gave up 4 bases; unmatched junction bases: 2.

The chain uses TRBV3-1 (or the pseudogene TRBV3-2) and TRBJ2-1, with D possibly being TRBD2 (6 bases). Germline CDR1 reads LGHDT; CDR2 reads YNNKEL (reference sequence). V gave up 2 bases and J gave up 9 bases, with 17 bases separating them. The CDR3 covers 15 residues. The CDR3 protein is CASSQRSGPGGEQFF. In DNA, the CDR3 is TGTGCCAGCAGCCAAAGGAGCGGGCCCGGAGGTGAGCAGTTCTTC.

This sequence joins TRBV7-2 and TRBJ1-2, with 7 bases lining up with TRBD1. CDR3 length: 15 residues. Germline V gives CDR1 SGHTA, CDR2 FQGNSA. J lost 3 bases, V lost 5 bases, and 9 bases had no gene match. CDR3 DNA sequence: TGTGCCAGCAGCGTCTCCAGGGGGGTGGACTATGGCTACACCTTC. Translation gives CASSVSRGVDYGYTF.

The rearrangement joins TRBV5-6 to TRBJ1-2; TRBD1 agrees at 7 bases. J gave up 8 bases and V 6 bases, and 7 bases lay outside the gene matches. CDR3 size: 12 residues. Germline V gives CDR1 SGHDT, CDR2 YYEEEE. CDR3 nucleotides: TGTGCCAGCATAATTACAGGGGCCGGCTACACCTTC. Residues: CASIITGAGYTF. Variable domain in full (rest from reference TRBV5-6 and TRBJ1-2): DAGVTQSPTHLIKTRGQQVTLRCSPKSGHDTVSWYQQALGQGPQFIFQYYEEEERQRGNFPDRFSGHQFPNYSSELNVNALLLGDSALYLCASIITGAGYTFGSGTRLTVV.

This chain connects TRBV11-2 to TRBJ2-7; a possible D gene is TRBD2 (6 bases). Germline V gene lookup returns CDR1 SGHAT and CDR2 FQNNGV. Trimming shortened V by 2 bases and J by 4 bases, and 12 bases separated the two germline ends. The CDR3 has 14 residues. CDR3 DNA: TGTGCCAGCAGCTTACGGACTGGGGGGTACGAGCAGTACGTC. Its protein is CASSLRTGGYEQYV.